The 2 T cell receptor beta chains below were found in one sample sequenced in a study of T cell responses to AZD1222 COVID-19 vaccine. Measured with immunoSEQ multiplex PCR; TCRdb has only the in-frame clones, and not every one. The sample lists 80,000 or so clones, approximately 85% occurring once. The source was peripheral blood, collected 28 days after the second AZD1222 dose. The receptors derive from an adult who received the AZD1222 COVID-19 vaccine.

The V and J genes are TRBV7-9 and TRBJ1-4; TRBD1 is a possible D gene (5 bases). Germline values: CDR1 SEHNR, CDR2 FQNEAQ (reference sequence). This CDR3 contains 15 residues. Trimming cost V 5 bases and J 4 bases, with 14 bases left between them. CDR3 in DNA: TGTGCCAGCAGCCGACCGGGACTGAGTAATGAAAAACTGTTTTTT. Translating it yields CASSRPGLSNEKLFF.

V and J are TRBV14 and TRBJ1-1; possibly TRBD1 for D (6 bases). V was clipped by 4 bases and J by 5 bases, with 17 bases between them. The germline V gene has CDR1 SGHDN and CDR2 FVKESK. The CDR3 consists of 15 residues. CDR3 amino acids: CASSPGTGARTEAFF. CDR3 in DNA: TGTGCCAGCAGCCCCGGGACGGGGGCGAGGACTGAAGCTTTCTTT.